This TCR beta chain emerged from a study of blood T cell repertoires in COVID-19. Study processing details: Scientists estimated how many nucleated cells there were by amplifying reference gene primers. Profiled with immunoSEQ multiplex PCR; TCRdb holds only in-frame clones, not every one. V and J calls and clone size are copied from that table; D and trimming were computed from the DNA. The sample lists more than 300,000 clones, roughly 90% seen once, with around 3.9% in the top ten. With 7 bases clipped from V and 2 bases from J, the junction kept 8 bases outside the gene matches. The germline V gene has CDR1 SGHRS and CDR2 YFSETQ. The CDR3 totals 14 residues.

This TCR derives from a woman aged 30 to 39 who had been exposed to COVID-19. This chain uses TRBV5-1 with TRBJ2-5, with 7 bases aligning to TRBD1. The sample comprised PBMCs or T cells enriched from blood (not recorded which). The DNA of the CDR3 is TGCGCCAGCGCGCAGGGGGTAGGGCAAGAGACCCAGTACTTC. This encodes CASAQGVGQETQYF.